This entry lists 25 T cell receptor beta chains sequenced from one sample in a study of early T cells in non-severe SARS-CoV-2 infection. MiXCR, run by TCRdb on the 5' RACE reads, gives a single entry per CDR3 protein. This sample carries approximately 31,000 distinct CDR3 sequences, approximately 5.2% of them seen once, and the ten largest clones take roughly 5%. What was sequenced was whole blood. Receptors were obtained from an adult who was a healthcare worker with PCR-confirmed SARS-CoV-2 infection or an uninfected control (not recorded which).

This clonotype has ten or more counts. The chain has TRBV7-2 and TRBJ2-4, with 9 bases matching TRBD2. V dropped 0 bases and J dropped 9; count of bases not matched to a gene: 9. Looked up from germline, CDR1 is SGHTA and CDR2 is FQGNSA. The CDR3 is 16 residues long. The CDR3 protein is CASSLALAGPDGIQYF. DNA of the CDR3: TGTGCCAGCAGCTTAGCTCTAGCGGGACCCGATGGCATTCAGTACTTC.

This clonotype occurred many times. V gene TRBV27 combines with J gene TRBJ1-2, with 9 bases identical to TRBD1. This CDR3 is 15 amino acids long. V shed 2 bases, J shed 2 bases, and the junction held 3 bases outside the gene matches. CDR1 MNHEY and CDR2 SMNVEV come from the germline V gene (reference sequence). The chain's CDR3 is CASSLTGTGNYGYTF. DNA of the CDR3: TGTGCCAGCAGTTTAACCGGGACAGGGAACTATGGCTACACCTTC.

In this sample, this clonotype turned up many times. This chain links TRBV7-2 with TRBJ1-3; no clear D gene. CDR1 is SGHTA, CDR2 FQGNSA, per germline. This CDR3 is built from 15 residues. Trimming shortened V by 5 bases and J by 1 base, and 12 bases separated the two germline ends. Written as DNA, the CDR3 is TGTGCCAGCAGCCCTCGTAGCCCATCTGGAAACACCATATATTTT. Translated, it gives CASSPRSPSGNTIYF.

In its sample, this clonotype was seen many times. The V gene is TRBV6-6, the J gene TRBJ2-1; 12 bases fit TRBD2. CDR1 and CDR2 (germline): MNHNY, SVGAGI (reference sequence). J lost 2 bases, V lost 1 base, and 9 bases had no gene match. The CDR3 is made up of 19 amino acids. CDR3: CASSYYRLAGARAYNEQFF. In nucleotides, the CDR3 is TGTGCCAGCAGTTACTATAGACTAGCGGGAGCGCGAGCCTACAATGAGCAGTTCTTC.

This clonotype was picked up many times. CDR3 in DNA: TGTGCCAGCAGTCCCCTGGGCAGAGATACGCAGTATTTT. This translates into CASSPLGRDTQYF. The V call is TRBV14, the J call TRBJ2-3, with unresolved D. The CDR3 sequence is 13 residues long. Trimming removed 6 bases at V and 5 bases at J, with 12 bases between. The germline V gene encodes CDR1 SGHDN and CDR2 FVKESK.

This clonotype was recorded at least ten times. The genes are TRBV7-9 and TRBJ1-1; TRBD1 agrees at 8 bases. From germline, CDR1 is SEHNR and CDR2 FQNEAQ (reference sequence). V was clipped by 6 bases and J by 7 bases; unmatched bases: 7. This CDR3 is 13 amino acids long. CDR3 coding DNA: TGTGCCAGCAGTCCAGGACAGGGCGGTGAAGCTTTCTTT. It is translated as CASSPGQGGEAFF.

This clonotype was seen repeatedly, ten times or more. The rearrangement links TRBV7-2 to TRBJ2-5; 7 nucleotides agree with TRBD1. There are 14 residues in the CDR3. The germline gives CDR1 SGHTA, CDR2 FQGNSA. With V trimmed by 5 bases and J by 5 bases, 8 bases remained unmatched. CDR3 protein: CASSGDRAWETQYF. DNA for the CDR3: TGTGCCAGCAGCGGCGACAGGGCCTGGGAGACCCAGTACTTC. Looking up the rest from reference TRBV7-2 and TRBJ2-5 gives the full variable domain: GAGVSQSPSNKVTEKGKDVELRCDPISGHTALYWYRQSLGQGLEFLIYFQGNSAPDKSGLPSDRFSAERTGGSVSTLTIQRTQQEDSAVYLCASSGDRAWETQYFGPGTRLLVL.

In this sample, this clonotype turned up a few times. The V and J genes are TRBV29-1 and TRBJ1-2; D not certain. CDR1 and CDR2 from the germline V gene are SQVTM and ANQGSEA. The CDR3 covers 15 residues. V was pared by 0 bases and J by 8 bases, with 19 bases between. The CDR3 loop is CSVEEEGKGTKGYTF. CDR3 sequence (DNA): TGCAGCGTTGAAGAAGAGGGCAAGGGAACGAAGGGCTACACCTTC.

The rearrangement joins TRBV11-2 to TRBJ2-5; 10 bases match TRBD2. V shed 2 bases, J shed 4 bases, and the junction held 13 bases outside the gene matches. The CDR3 has 18 amino acids. CDR1 is SGHAT and CDR2 is FQNNGV in the germline V gene. The DNA of the CDR3 is TGTGCCAGCAGCTTAAGACAGAGACCGGGACTAGCGAGAGAGACCCAGTACTTC. Encoded protein: CASSLRQRPGLARETQYF.

This clonotype was recorded many times. V usage is TRBV20-1 and J usage is TRBJ2-3; D remains ambiguous. Trimming took 1 base from V and 0 from J, leaving 11 bases between them. This CDR3 spans 15 amino acids. CDR1 and CDR2 (germline): DFQATT, SNEGSKA (reference sequence). The CDR3, as DNA: TGCAGTGCTAGAGTGGGCGCCACTAGCACAGATACGCAGTATTTT. Amino acids: CSARVGATSTDTQYF.

This clonotype was seen at least ten times. The chain joins TRBV4-3 to TRBJ2-1; the D gene is possibly TRBD2 (5 bases). CDR1 and CDR2 (germline): LGHNA, YSLEER. V lost 3 bases and J 0 bases, leaving 15 bases between the germline ends. This CDR3 contains 17 residues. The CDR3 DNA follows: TGCGCCAGCAGCCAGCGGGCTAACCCCTTCTCCTACAATGAGCAGTTCTTC. Translation gives CASSQRANPFSYNEQFF.

This clonotype has ten or more counts. The CDR3 sequence: CASRPVSGTEAFF. The CDR3 DNA reads as TGTGCAAGTCGGCCGGTTTCTGGGACTGAAGCTTTCTTT. The J gene is TRBJ1-1, the V gene TRBV12-2. TRBV12-2 counts as a pseudogene. This CDR3 is built from 13 residues.

This clonotype showed up many times. This chain connects TRBV27 to TRBJ2-7; D not certain. Germline values: CDR1 MNHEY, CDR2 SMNVEV (reference sequence). This CDR3 contains 12 residues. Between the trimmed V and J ends, which lost 6 bases and 4 bases, there was a span of 10 bases. CDR3: CASSLEIYEQYV. CDR3 sequence (DNA): TGTGCCAGCAGCCTCGAAATATACGAGCAGTACGTC.

This clonotype occurred many times. The chain couples TRBV6-2 or TRBV6-3 to TRBJ1-5; the D gene is possibly TRBD1 (5 bases). The CDR3 runs to 13 residues. With 7 bases removed from V and 2 bases from J, the gap between germline ends came to 9 bases. Per the germline V gene, CDR1 is MNHEY and CDR2 is SVGEGT. The CDR3 DNA sequence: TGTGCCAGCACCACGGGGGGCAATCAGCCCCAGCATTTT. It yields the protein CASTTGGNQPQHF.

This clonotype has more than one count but fewer than ten. The V and J genes are TRBV7-9 and TRBJ2-3; D not certain. CDR1 SEHNR and CDR2 FQNEAQ come from the germline V gene (reference sequence). This CDR3 contains 14 residues. The V gene lost 3 bases and the J gene lost 3 bases, with 10 bases spanning the gap. The CDR3 loop reads CASSFRGDTDTQYF. DNA of the CDR3: TGTGCCAGCAGCTTTCGCGGAGATACAGATACGCAGTATTTT.

There are many counts of this clonotype. The genes are TRBV7-2 and TRBJ2-1; D ambiguous. The germline CDR1 and CDR2 sequences are SGHTA and FQGNSA. This CDR3 region has 12 residues. Trimming removed 5 bases from V and 9 bases from J, with 11 bases in between. Here the CDR3 reads CASSRVVGEQFF. The CDR3 DNA reads TGTGCCAGCAGCCGCGTCGTAGGTGAGCAGTTCTTC.

This clonotype occurred many times. The chain recombines TRBV4-1 with TRBJ1-2; 8 bases line up with TRBD1. The CDR3 sequence is 19 residues long. Germline CDR1 reads MGHRA; CDR2 reads YSYEKL. Germline trimming cut 0 bases from V and 0 bases from J; bases unmatched to any gene: 12. Written as DNA, the CDR3 is TGCGCCAGCAGCCAAGATCCAGGGGGCCGATTCCGAGCTAACTATGGCTACACCTTC. Protein sequence: CASSQDPGGRFRANYGYTF.

This clonotype was observed at least ten times. The rearrangement joins TRBV28 to TRBJ2-1, with 11 bases aligning to TRBD2. Germline V gives CDR1 MDHEN, CDR2 SYDVKM. The CDR3 extends over 17 amino acids. J gave up 6 bases and V 1 base, and 8 bases lay outside the gene matches. CDR3 sequence (DNA): TGTGCCAGCAGTTTATCTACTAGCGGGGGATTTTTCAATGAGCAGTTCTTC. The encoded protein is CASSLSTSGGFFNEQFF.

Comments on this clonotype: A read error may explain this, as a much larger clone is one base away. This rearrangement joins TRBV12-3 or TRBV12-4 to TRBJ1-4; no firm D call. CDR3 length: 15 amino acids. CDR3 nucleotides: TGTGCCAGCAGTTTAATCCGCGGATCTAATGGAAAACTGTTTTTT. Translated, it gives CASSLIRGSNGKLFF.

This clonotype was seen at least ten times. V is TRBV11-2 and J is TRBJ2-1; no reliable D call. The V end lost 1 base, the J end lost 4 bases, and 8 bases lay between the germline ends. Germline lookup yields CDR1 SGHAT and CDR2 FQNNGV. The CDR3 is 14 amino acids. CDR3 protein: CASSLADNYNEQFF. The CDR3 DNA follows: TGTGCCAGCAGCTTAGCCGATAATTACAATGAGCAGTTCTTC. The full variable domain, with the rest looked up from reference TRBV11-2 and TRBJ2-1, is EAGVAQSPRYKIIEKRQSVAFWCNPISGHATLYWYQQILGQGPKLLIQFQNNGVVDDSQLPKDRFSAERLKGVDSTLKIQPAKLEDSAVYLCASSLADNYNEQFFGPGTRLTVL.

By sample share, this clonotype is medium-sized (0.01 to 0.1%). This chain links TRBV28 with TRBJ2-7; 12 nucleotides agree with TRBD1. The germline V gene has CDR1 MDHEN and CDR2 SYDVKM. V lost 6 bases to trimming and J lost 4 bases; unmatched junction nucleotides: 19. The CDR3 runs to 19 residues. The chain's CDR3 is CASRTLFTPGQGATYEQYF. CDR3 DNA: TGTGCCAGCAGAACGCTATTCACACCGGGACAGGGGGCAACGTACGAGCAGTACTTC.

This clonotype was observed many times. The chain joins TRBV10-1 to TRBJ2-7; D unresolved. The V and J ends lost 1 base and 2 bases respectively, with 12 bases between them. CDR3 length equals 15 residues. Germline assignment: CDR1 WNHNN and CDR2 SYGVQD (reference sequence). The CDR3, as DNA: TGCGCCAGCAGTGAGTATCTAGGCCCGACCTACGAGCAGTACTTC. Translation gives CASSEYLGPTYEQYF.

This clonotype came up many times. The rearrangement uses TRBV12-3 or TRBV12-4 and TRBJ2-6, with 8 bases fitting TRBD1. V lost 6 bases and J lost 0; bases outside the gene matches: 10. The CDR3 extends over 18 amino acids. The chain's CDR3 is CASSRPWTGPSGANVLTF. DNA of the CDR3: TGTGCCAGCAGCCGACCCTGGACAGGGCCCTCTGGGGCCAACGTCCTGACTTTC.

In this sample, this clonotype turned up many times. The chain uses TRBV12-3 or TRBV12-4 and TRBJ1-2, with D perhaps TRBD1 (6 bases). The ends were cut back, 8 bases at V and 0 bases at J, with 10 bases in the middle. The CDR3 runs 13 residues. This chain's CDR3 is CASQDRANYGYTF. CDR3 in DNA: TGTGCCAGCCAGGACAGAGCTAACTATGGCTACACCTTC.

This clonotype was picked up a small number of times. The J gene is TRBJ2-3, the V gene TRBV19, with TRBD2 matching over 11 bases. Unmatched junction bases numbered 10, after V lost 2 bases and J lost 0 bases. The germline V gene has CDR1 LNHDA and CDR2 SQIVND (reference sequence). This CDR3 is built from 19 residues. The CDR3 spells CASSIIGLAGGKSTDTQYF. The CDR3 coding sequence is TGTGCCAGTAGTATAATAGGTCTAGCGGGAGGCAAAAGCACAGATACGCAGTATTTT.